This TCR beta chain originates from a study of T cell repertoires in cytomegalovirus infection. Background on the study: Through public TCR beta signatures, both CMV infection and matching HLA type were indicated.

TCRdb re-derived calls from the reads in MiXCR, one entry per CDR3 protein. The sample includes roughly 120,000 distinct CDR3 sequences, approximately 30% of them seen just once. This clonotype turned up a few times. Its antigen remains unidentified. The germline CDR1 and CDR2 sequences are SGHVS and FNYEAQ. The ends lost 1 base at V and 2 bases at J; junction bases unmatched: 3. The CDR3 covers 15 residues. The sample was CD8+ T cells from cultured PBMCs, taken from culture after CMV antigen stimulation. The receptor was isolated from a human donor in good health (CMV status not recorded). Some clones in this sample may be carry-over from other donors' samples. J is TRBJ2-3 and V is TRBV7-6; 7 nucleotides agree with TRBD1. CDR3 DNA: TGTGCCAGCAGCTTAGAAGGGGGCCTCACAGATACGCAGTATTTT. Its translation is CASSLEGGLTDTQYF.